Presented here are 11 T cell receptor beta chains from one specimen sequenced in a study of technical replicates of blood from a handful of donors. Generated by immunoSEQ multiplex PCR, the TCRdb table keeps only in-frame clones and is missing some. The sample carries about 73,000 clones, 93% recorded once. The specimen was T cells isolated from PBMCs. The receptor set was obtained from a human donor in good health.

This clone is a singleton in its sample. In nucleotides, the CDR3 is TGTGCCAGCAGCTTGAACACCGGGACAGGGTCAACCTCTTACTTC. This codes for CASSLNTGTGSTSYF. V usage is TRBV13 and J usage is TRBJ2-7; 9 bases line up with TRBD1. Germline-derived CDR1 and CDR2 are PRHDT and FYEKMQ (reference sequence). CDR3 size: 15 residues. With V trimmed by 3 bases and J by 13 bases, 16 bases remained unmatched.

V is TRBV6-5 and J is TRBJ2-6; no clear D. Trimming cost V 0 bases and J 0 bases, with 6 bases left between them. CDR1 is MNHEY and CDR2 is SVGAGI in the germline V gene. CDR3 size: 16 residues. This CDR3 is CASSYSRFSGANVLTF. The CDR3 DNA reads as TGTGCCAGCAGTTACTCCAGATTCTCTGGGGCCAACGTCCTGACTTTC.

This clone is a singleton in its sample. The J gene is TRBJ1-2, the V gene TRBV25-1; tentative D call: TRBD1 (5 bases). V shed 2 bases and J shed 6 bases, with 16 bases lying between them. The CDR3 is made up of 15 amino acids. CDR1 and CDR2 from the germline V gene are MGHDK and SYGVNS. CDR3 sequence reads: CASSEGWRGLDGYTF. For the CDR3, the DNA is TGTGCCAGCAGTGAAGGTTGGAGGGGCCTGGATGGCTACACCTTC.

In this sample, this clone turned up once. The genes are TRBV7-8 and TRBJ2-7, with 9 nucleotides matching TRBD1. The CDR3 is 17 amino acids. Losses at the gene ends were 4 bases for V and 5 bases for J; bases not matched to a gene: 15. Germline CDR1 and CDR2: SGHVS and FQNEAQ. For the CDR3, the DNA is TGTGCCAGCAGCTACGTGAGAGTGGGACAGGGAGTCCACGAGCAGTACTTC. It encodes CASSYVRVGQGVHEQYF.

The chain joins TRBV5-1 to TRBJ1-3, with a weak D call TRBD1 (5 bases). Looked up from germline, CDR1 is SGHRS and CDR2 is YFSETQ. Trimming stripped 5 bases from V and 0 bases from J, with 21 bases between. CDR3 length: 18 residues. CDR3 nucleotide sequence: TGCGCCAGCAGTTTAAGCGGGGGGACGTTTTACTCTGGAAACACCATATATTTT. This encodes CASSLSGGTFYSGNTIYF.

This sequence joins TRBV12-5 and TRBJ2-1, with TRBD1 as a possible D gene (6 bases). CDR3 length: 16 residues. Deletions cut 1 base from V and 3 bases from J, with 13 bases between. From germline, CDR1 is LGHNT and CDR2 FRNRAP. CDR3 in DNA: TGTGCTAGTGGTTTGGCCATTAGGGGGTACTACAATGAGCAGTTCTTC. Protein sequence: CASGLAIRGYYNEQFF.

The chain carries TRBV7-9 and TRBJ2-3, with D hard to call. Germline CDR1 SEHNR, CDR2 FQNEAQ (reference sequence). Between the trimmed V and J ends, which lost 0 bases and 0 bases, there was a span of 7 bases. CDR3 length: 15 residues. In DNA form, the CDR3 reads TGTGCCAGCAGCTTAGCTACAGCTAGCACAGATACGCAGTATTTT. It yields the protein CASSLATASTDTQYF. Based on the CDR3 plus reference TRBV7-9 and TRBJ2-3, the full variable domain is DTGVSQNPRHKITKRGQNVTFRCDPISEHNRLYWYRQTLGQGPEFLTYFQNEAQLEKSRLLSDRFSAERPKGSFSTLEIQRTEQGDSAMYLCASSLATASTDTQYFGPGTRLTVL.

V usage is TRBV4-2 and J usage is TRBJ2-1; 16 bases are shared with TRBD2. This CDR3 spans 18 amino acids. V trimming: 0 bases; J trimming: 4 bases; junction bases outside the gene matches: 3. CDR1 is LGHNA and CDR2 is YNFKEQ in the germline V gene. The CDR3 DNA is TGTGCCAGCAGCCAAGAGGGGACTAGCGGGGGGGAGTACAATGAGCAGTTCTTC. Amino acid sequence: CASSQEGTSGGEYNEQFF.

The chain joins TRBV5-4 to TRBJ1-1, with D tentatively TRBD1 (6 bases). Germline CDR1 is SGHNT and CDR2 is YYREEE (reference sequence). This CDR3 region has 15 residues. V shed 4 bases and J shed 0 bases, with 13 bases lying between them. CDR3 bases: TGTGCCAGCAGCCGCCGACAGGACATGAACACTGAAGCTTTCTTT. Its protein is CASSRRQDMNTEAFF.

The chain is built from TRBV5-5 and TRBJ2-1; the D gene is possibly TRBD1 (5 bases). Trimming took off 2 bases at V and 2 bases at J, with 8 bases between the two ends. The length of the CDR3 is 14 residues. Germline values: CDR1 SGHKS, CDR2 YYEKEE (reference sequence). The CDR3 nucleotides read TGTGCCAGCAGCTTACAGGCCGCCTACAATGAGCAGTTCTTC. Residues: CASSLQAAYNEQFF.

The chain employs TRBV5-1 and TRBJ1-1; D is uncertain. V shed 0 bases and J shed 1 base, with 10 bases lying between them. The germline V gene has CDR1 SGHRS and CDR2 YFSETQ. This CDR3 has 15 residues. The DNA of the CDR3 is TGCGCCAGCAGCTTGGGGAGGGATAAGAACACTGAAGCTTTCTTT. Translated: CASSLGRDKNTEAFF.